The 9 T cell receptor beta chains below were found in one sample sequenced in a study of shared clonotypes between healthy human individuals (dated by TCRdb to 2020 to 2021). Libraries were prepared through the immunoSEQ multiplex PCR assay. The table was pulled from immuneACCESS by TCRdb, which kept in-frame rearrangements only. Such tables lose some clones; where checked, under half of the loss comes from unresolved V genes, and the rest has no known cause. Present in this sample are roughly 700,000 clones, 74% of which were seen just once. Of the sample, around 1.6% falls within the top ten clones. The source material was memory CD4+ T cells sorted from blood. According to the study, the label for this sample's cell subset or site signals: CD45RA-negative fraction. These receptors all stem from a woman in her twenties or thirties in good health.

This clone was picked up a small number of times. The chain combines TRBV7-9 with TRBJ1-5; 8 bases are a match to TRBD1. Trimming at V came to 3 bases and at J to 7 bases, leaving 8 bases not matched to a gene. There are 15 residues in the CDR3. The germline gives CDR1 SEHNR, CDR2 FQNEAQ (reference sequence). The CDR3 DNA follows: TGTGCCAGCAGCTTCGCAGGGGGCGAGGGACAGCCCCAGCATTTT. Its translation: CASSFAGGEGQPQHF.

The CDR3 DNA sequence: TGCGCCAGCAGGAGGACCGAAGGCGAGCAGTACTTC. Protein sequence: CASRRTEGEQYF. This rearrangement joins TRBV10-2 to TRBJ2-7; no clear D. Trimming shortened V by 6 bases and J by 6 bases, and 12 bases separated the two germline ends. The CDR3 has 12 residues. From germline, CDR1 is WSHSY and CDR2 SAAADI.

This clone appeared a few times. The rearrangement uses TRBV28 and TRBJ2-6; no firm D call. V was clipped by 5 bases and J by 0 bases, with 11 bases between them. Germline V gives CDR1 MDHEN, CDR2 SYDVKM. The CDR3 has 16 amino acids. CDR3 in amino acids: CASSASTISGANVLTF. The CDR3 nucleotides are TGTGCCAGCAGTGCCTCCACGATCTCTGGGGCCAACGTCCTGACTTTC.

This clone was seen more than once but under ten times. The V call is TRBV5-1, the J call TRBJ2-1; D gene ambiguous. V lost 2 bases and J lost 0, with 9 bases in between. The CDR3 has 15 amino acids. Germline V CDR1 and CDR2: SGHRS, YFSETQ. CDR3 in amino acids: CASSFSAASYNEQFF. In DNA form, the CDR3 reads TGCGCCAGCAGCTTTTCAGCCGCCTCCTACAATGAGCAGTTCTTC.

The V gene is TRBV30, the J gene TRBJ1-1; no clear D. There are 13 residues in the CDR3. V was pared by 1 base and J by 4 bases, with 10 bases between. CDR1 is GTSNPN, CDR2 SVGIG, per germline (reference sequence). DNA of the CDR3: TGTGCCTGGAGTGCAGTCATCCGCACTGAAGCTTTCTTT. Protein: CAWSAVIRTEAFF.

The chain is built from TRBV18 and TRBJ2-7; a possible D gene is TRBD2 (6 bases). V lost 2 bases and J lost 4, with 15 bases in between. Germline CDR1 reads KGHSH; CDR2 reads LQKENI. The CDR3 has 15 residues. The CDR3 here is CASSPSRLGGYEQYF. As DNA, the CDR3 is TGTGCCAGCTCACCATCGCGACTAGGTGGTTACGAGCAGTACTTC.

Only one count was recorded for this clone. The chain recombines TRBV19 with TRBJ2-6; D is perhaps TRBD1 or TRBD2 (5 bases each). Trimming pared 5 bases from V and 0 bases from J, leaving 8 bases between. CDR1 and CDR2 from the germline V gene are LNHDA and SQIVND (reference sequence). This CDR3 spans 15 amino acids. CDR3 protein: CASSWDGSGANVLTF. The CDR3 DNA reads TGTGCCAGTAGTTGGGACGGCTCTGGGGCCAACGTCCTGACTTTC.

This clone is a singleton in its sample. The chain has TRBV20-1 and TRBJ2-1; D might be TRBD2 (6 bases). The germline V gene has CDR1 DFQATT and CDR2 SNEGSKA (reference sequence). Trimming cost V 6 bases and J 10 bases, with 13 bases left between them. The CDR3 loop spans 11 amino acids. This chain's CDR3 is CSASGGREQFF. CDR3 in DNA: TGCAGTGCAAGTGGGGGGAGGGAGCAGTTCTTC.

The chain links TRBV19 to TRBJ2-5; 7 bases fit TRBD1. With V trimmed by 4 bases and J by 5 bases, 7 bases remained unmatched. Germline V gene data show CDR1 as LNHDA and CDR2 as SQIVND (reference sequence). This CDR3 is built from 14 residues. For the CDR3, the DNA is TGTGCCAGTAGTACCGACAGGGAGCTCGAGACCCAGTACTTC. This gives the protein CASSTDRELETQYF.